The 7 T cell receptor beta chains presented below share a single source sample, sequenced in a study of cytomegalovirus exposure and HLA in healthy donors. Researchers ran the PCR with 60 Vbeta and 13 Jbeta primers. Data came from immunoSEQ multiplex PCR; TCRdb stores just in-frame clones and leaves some out. This table has fewer than 250,000 clones, over 65% appearing once. The sequenced sample consisted of PBMCs. All receptors derive from a man between 18 and 29 years old in good health and CMV-seronegative.

This chain links TRBV28 with TRBJ2-7, with D possibly TRBD2 on 5 matching bases. The CDR3 is 13 residues long. The V gene lost 10 bases and the J gene lost 2 bases, with 15 bases spanning the gap. Per the germline V gene, CDR1 is MDHEN and CDR2 is SYDVKM. This CDR3 reads CATKRTGAYEQYF. Written as DNA, the CDR3 is TGTGCCACCAAACGTACCGGGGCCTACGAGCAGTACTTC.

This clone was detected once. The chain is built from TRBV6-5 and TRBJ2-5; D not resolved. Looked up from germline, CDR1 is MNHEY and CDR2 is SVGAGI. The CDR3 runs 15 residues. V lost 0 bases to trimming and J lost 5 bases, with 13 bases between them. CDR3 sequence (DNA): TGTGCCAGCAGTTACTCAGGAGTCCCTGGGGAGACCCAGTACTTC. Translation: CASSYSGVPGETQYF.

Worth noting for this clone: This sample also contains other DNA sequences that code for the same CDR3. V usage is TRBV6-6 and J usage is TRBJ2-7; TRBD2 matches 7 bases. The CDR3 length is 14 residues. With V trimmed by 7 bases and J by 0 bases, 6 bases remained unmatched. Germline assignment: CDR1 MNHNY and CDR2 SVGAGI (reference sequence). CDR3 loop: CASTGEGNSYEQYF. CDR3 nucleotide sequence: TGTGCCAGCACCGGGGAGGGCAACTCCTACGAGCAGTACTTC.

This clone came up a few times. The rearrangement joins TRBV10-3 to TRBJ1-5, with 8 bases fitting TRBD1. Germline V gene data show CDR1 as ENHRY and CDR2 as SYGVKD. This CDR3 region has 13 residues. J was trimmed by 7 bases and V by 6 bases; bases with no gene match: 5. In DNA form, the CDR3 reads TGTGCCATCAGCACAGGGGGAGGGCAGCCCCAGCATTTT. It codes for CAISTGGGQPQHF.

This clone has only one observation. The gene calls are TRBV6-1 and TRBJ1-3; no reliable D call. The germline CDR1 and CDR2 sequences are MNHNS and SASEGT. CDR3 size: 16 residues. V lost 6 bases, J lost 0 bases, and 15 bases lay in between. The CDR3 protein is CASSELDLYSGNTIYF. Here the CDR3 DNA reads TGTGCCAGCAGCGAACTCGACTTATACTCTGGAAACACCATATATTTT.

The chain uses TRBV5-6 and TRBJ2-6; TRBD1 might be the D (6 bases). The germline gives CDR1 SGHDT, CDR2 YYEEEE. V lost 4 bases to trimming and J lost 0 bases, with 8 bases between them. This CDR3 has 15 amino acids. The CDR3 here is CASSRGSSGANVLTF. CDR3 DNA sequence: TGTGCCAGCAGCAGGGGGAGCTCTGGGGCCAACGTCCTGACTTTC.

The chain is built from TRBV7-9 and TRBJ2-7, with TRBD2 identical over 9 bases. CDR3 length: 17 residues. Germline assignment: CDR1 SEHNR and CDR2 FQNEAQ (reference sequence). Trimming removed 2 bases from V and 5 bases from J; junction bases left unmatched: 13. The CDR3: CASSLPRLAGVLDEQYF. In DNA form, the CDR3 reads TGTGCCAGCAGCTTACCTAGGTTAGCGGGAGTTTTGGACGAGCAGTACTTC.